Here is one T cell receptor (beta chain) with its context. Antigen: not known. This entry comes from a study of beta chain features in type 1 diabetes. Overall study context: The number of sorted cells examined across all samples was fewer than 110,000,000.

V dropped 4 bases and J dropped 1; count of bases not matched to a gene: 2. Germline loops: CDR1 LGHNA, CDR2 YNFKEQ. The CDR3 length is 15 residues. Study observations and caveats: Patients showed naive, central memory and Treg TCRB repertoires that appeared more similar than those of healthy donors.

Sequencing targeted expressed TCRB transcripts, as all isolated RNA had been reverse transcribed. Sequenced by immunoSEQ multiplex PCR; TCRdb stores in-frame clones only, minus some. The sample has approximately 300,000 clones; 9.5% to 11% are singletons. The V gene is TRBV4-2, the J gene TRBJ2-7; TRBD2 matches 12 bases. This sequence originates from a woman aged 25-40 years in good health. The specimen was naive CD4+ T cells from blood. As DNA, the CDR3 is TGTGCCAGCAGCCGGACTAGCGGGATATCCTACGAGCAGTACTTC. Encoded protein: CASSRTSGISYEQYF.